One and the same sample provided the 27 T cell receptor beta chains below, sequenced in a study of Ad26.COV2.S vaccination and SARS-CoV-2 variants. TCRdb's table, derived via immunoSEQ multiplex PCR, lists solely in-frame clones and lacks some. This table holds some 370,000 clones, about four fifths found once. The sample's treatment: over 15 received Ad26.COV2.S at low or high dose, single or two shots; roughly five received placebo; per-sample allocation not given. Sampling occurred on day 63 after the first vaccine or placebo injection. This material consisted of peripheral blood, taken in a trial of Ad26.COV2.S vaccine versus placebo. The receptors shown here come from a person aged 18-60 years who received the Ad26.COV2.S COVID-19 vaccine or a placebo.

This clone has a handful of counts. The chain is built from TRBV12-3 or TRBV12-4 and TRBJ2-7; possibly TRBD2 for D (5 bases). This CDR3 comprises 13 residues. V shed 6 bases and J shed 3 bases, with 12 bases lying between them. The CDR3 nucleotides are TGTGCCAGCAGCCCTTGGACTGGCTACGAGCAGTACTTC. It is translated as CASSPWTGYEQYF.

The chain combines TRBV6-5 with TRBJ1-1, with 10 bases aligning to TRBD1. J gave up 5 bases and V 6 bases, and 9 bases lay outside the gene matches. CDR1 is MNHEY and CDR2 is SVGAGI in the germline V gene. This CDR3 is 15 amino acids long. CDR3: CASRSSGTGETEAFF. The CDR3 nucleotides are TGTGCCAGCAGATCGTCCGGGACAGGGGAGACTGAAGCTTTCTTT.

This clone was detected a few times. The genes are TRBV19 and TRBJ1-5, with D perhaps matching TRBD1 (5 bases). CDR3 size: 15 residues. Trimming cost V 7 bases and J 7 bases, with 20 bases left between them. The germline V gene encodes CDR1 LNHDA and CDR2 SQIVND (reference sequence). CDR3 loop: CASKEEGRQRQPQHF. CDR3 nucleotide sequence: TGTGCCAGTAAGGAGGAGGGGAGACAGAGGCAGCCCCAGCATTTT.

The V and J genes are TRBV5-1 and TRBJ2-7, with 12 bases identical to TRBD2. V was clipped by 4 bases and J by 2 bases; unmatched bases: 4. Germline lookup yields CDR1 SGHRS and CDR2 YFSETQ. This CDR3 is built from 15 residues. The CDR3 nucleotides read TGCGCCAGCAGCCCTACTAGCGGGAGGCCCTACGAGCAGTACTTC. Translating it yields CASSPTSGRPYEQYF.

This clone was observed a single time. The V call is TRBV9, the J call TRBJ1-1, with D perhaps matching TRBD1 (5 bases). CDR1 and CDR2 (germline): SGDLS, YYNGEE. The V and J ends lost 2 bases and 6 bases respectively, with 17 bases between them. This CDR3 spans 15 amino acids. This CDR3 reads CASSVVRGGHSEAFF. The CDR3 DNA reads TGTGCCAGCAGCGTTGTTAGGGGAGGGCATTCTGAAGCTTTCTTT.

This clone was picked up one time. The gene calls are TRBV3-1 (or the pseudogene TRBV3-2) and TRBJ2-2, with D hard to call. The CDR3 is made up of 15 amino acids. V lost 4 bases and J lost 5, with 14 bases in between. Germline lookup yields CDR1 LGHDT and CDR2 YNNKEL (reference sequence). The CDR3 sequence is CASSRLGLGTGELFF. In nucleotides, the CDR3 is TGTGCCAGCAGCCGGTTAGGCCTAGGGACCGGGGAGCTGTTTTTT.

This clone was detected only once. The chain has TRBV4-1 and TRBJ2-7; D gene ambiguous. Germline CDR1 and CDR2: MGHRA and YSYEKL. The V and J ends lost 6 bases and 2 bases respectively, with 14 bases between them. This CDR3 spans 14 amino acids. The CDR3: CASSRPGRPYEQYF. The CDR3 DNA follows: TGCGCCAGCAGTCGTCCTGGACGTCCCTACGAGCAGTACTTC.

V and J are TRBV3-1 (or the pseudogene TRBV3-2) and TRBJ2-7, with D perhaps matching TRBD1 (6 bases). This CDR3 spans 15 amino acids. Deletions cut 1 base from V and 1 base from J, with 11 bases between. In germline, CDR1 is LGHDT, CDR2 YNNKEL (reference sequence). CDR3: CASSQGGTLSYEQYF. The CDR3 bases are TGTGCCAGCAGCCAAGGTGGGACACTTTCCTACGAGCAGTACTTC.

This chain joins TRBV5-7 and TRBJ2-7; D ambiguous. TRBV5-7 is known as an ORF, though its function is uncertain. The CDR3 consists of 14 residues. Trimming pared 5 bases from V and 1 base from J, leaving 13 bases between. CDR3 sequence (DNA): TGTGCCAGCAGTGAGAGGTGGGATTCCTACGAGCAGTACTTC. It is translated as CASSERWDSYEQYF.

This chain joins TRBV10-3 and TRBJ1-1; D unclear. The CDR3 consists of 14 residues. The germline V gene has CDR1 ENHRY and CDR2 SYGVKD. The V end lost 0 bases, the J end lost 0 bases, and 5 bases lay between the germline ends. Here the CDR3 reads CAISESNVNTEAFF. In DNA, the CDR3 is TGTGCCATCAGTGAGTCGAACGTGAACACTGAAGCTTTCTTT.

This chain links TRBV3-1 (or the pseudogene TRBV3-2) with TRBJ1-6; possible D gene TRBD1, 5 bases. With 6 bases removed from V and 9 bases from J, the gap between germline ends came to 6 bases. This CDR3 is built from 11 residues. CDR1 and CDR2 from the germline V gene are LGHDT and YNNKEL (reference sequence). CDR3 region: CASSQGSPLHF. In nucleotides, the CDR3 is TGTGCCAGCAGTCAGGGTTCACCCCTCCACTTT.

The genes are TRBV18 and TRBJ2-7, with D perhaps assigned TRBD1 or TRBD2 (6 bases each). Trimming took off 3 bases at V and 2 bases at J, with 20 bases between the two ends. Germline CDR1 KGHSH, CDR2 LQKENI. The CDR3 has 17 amino acids. The CDR3 is CASSPISSGAAPYEQYF. The CDR3 DNA reads TGTGCCAGCTCACCCATTAGTTCGGGGGCGGCGCCCTACGAGCAGTACTTC.

In regard to this clone: This specimen includes other DNA sequences encoding the same CDR3. The genes are TRBV9 and TRBJ2-1, with D perhaps assigned TRBD1 or TRBD2 (5 bases each). V gave up 0 bases and J gave up 2 bases, with 9 bases separating them. The germline V gene encodes CDR1 SGDLS and CDR2 YYNGEE. This CDR3 is 15 amino acids long. The CDR3 DNA sequence: TGTGCCAGCAGCGTAGGAGGGGCGGCCTACAATGAGCAGTTCTTC. Protein sequence: CASSVGGAAYNEQFF.

This chain uses TRBV28 with TRBJ1-2, with 11 bases fitting TRBD1. The germline CDR1 and CDR2 sequences are MDHEN and SYDVKM. CDR3 length equals 16 residues. V was pared by 6 bases and J by 4 bases, with 10 bases of the junction left unmatched. The CDR3 nucleotides are TGTGCCAGCAGGTCTCACGGACAGGGGGCTAGCTATGGCTACACCTTC. Amino acids: CASRSHGQGASYGYTF.

This clone was detected only a few times. This chain joins TRBV27 and TRBJ2-7; 9 bases line up with TRBD1. Germline V gene sequence: CDR1 MNHEY, CDR2 SMNVEV (reference sequence). V lost 6 bases to trimming and J lost 6 bases; unmatched junction nucleotides: 12. The CDR3 totals 15 residues. The CDR3 protein is CASSPKQGALSEQYF. The CDR3 region has the DNA TGTGCCAGCAGCCCTAAACAGGGGGCGCTGAGCGAGCAGTACTTC.

Points on this clone: The junction and the germline gene differ at one end; a read error may be behind it. This sequence joins TRBV12-3 or TRBV12-4 and TRBJ1-1; D possibly corresponds to TRBD1 (6 bases). The CDR3 is made up of 13 amino acids. DNA for the CDR3: TGTGCCAGCACTTTATCCACAGGGACGGAAGCTTTCTTT. It yields the protein CASTLSTGTEAFF.

In the case of this clone: Relative to the germline gene, one junction end is altered; a read error may explain this. The chain carries TRBV14 and TRBJ2-7; D unclear. This CDR3 has 14 amino acids. The germline V gene encodes CDR1 SGHDN and CDR2 FVKESK. CDR3 amino acids: CASSKERLAYEQYF. The CDR3 DNA sequence: TGTGCCAGCAGCAAAGAACGACTGGCCTACGAGCAGTACTTC.

This chain connects TRBV7-2 to TRBJ2-5, with D perhaps being TRBD1 or TRBD2 (6 bases each). Per germline, CDR1 SGHTA and CDR2 FQGNSA. The CDR3 length is 14 residues. The ends were cut back, 2 bases at V and 4 bases at J, with 11 bases in the middle. The DNA for the CDR3 is TGTGCCAGCAGCTTACCCGGGGGCGCAGAGACCCAGTACTTC. Its protein is CASSLPGGAETQYF.

CDR3 residues: CASSLASIPGNPYEQYF. For the CDR3, the DNA is TGCGCCAGCAGCTTGGCGTCCATCCCAGGGAATCCCTACGAGCAGTACTTC. This rearrangement joins TRBV5-1 to TRBJ2-7, with TRBD1 as a possible D gene (5 bases). The ends were cut back, 0 bases at V and 2 bases at J, with 18 bases in the middle. Per the germline V gene, CDR1 is SGHRS and CDR2 is YFSETQ. The CDR3 is made up of 17 amino acids. The full variable domain, in which reference TRBV5-1 and TRBJ2-7 provide the parts outside the CDR3, is KAGVTQTPRYLIKTRGQQVTLSCSPISGHRSVSWYQQTPGQGLQFLFEYFSETQRNKGNFPGRFSGRQFSNSRSEMNVSTLELGDSALYLCASSLASIPGNPYEQYFGPGTRLTVT.

The rearrangement links TRBV19 to TRBJ1-1, with D maybe TRBD1 (6 bases). V was trimmed by 6 bases and J by 0 bases, leaving 14 bases between them. This CDR3 has 15 residues. Germline values: CDR1 LNHDA, CDR2 SQIVND (reference sequence). CDR3 bases: TGTGCCAGTAGGGTGGGACACCCTTTGAACACTGAAGCTTTCTTT. Translating gives CASRVGHPLNTEAFF.

This CDR3 reads CASQPDRGRETQYF. As DNA, the CDR3 is TGCGCCAGCCAACCTGACAGGGGGCGAGAGACCCAGTACTTC. The chain combines TRBV5-1 with TRBJ2-5; 10 bases match TRBD1. CDR1 is SGHRS and CDR2 is YFSETQ in the germline V gene. V was pared by 7 bases and J by 4 bases, with 7 bases of the junction left unmatched. The CDR3 contains 14 residues.

V is TRBV6-2 or TRBV6-3 and J is TRBJ1-4; D unresolved. This CDR3 has 15 residues. Germline CDR1 MNHEY, CDR2 SVGEGT. Between the trimmed V and J ends, which lost 6 bases and 8 bases, there was a span of 19 bases. CDR3 in amino acids: CASSPLGLRGEKLFF. The CDR3 DNA sequence: TGTGCCAGCAGCCCTTTAGGGCTCCGAGGCGAAAAACTGTTTTTT.

The CDR3 sequence is CASSPPAGGFNYGYTF. CDR3 bases: TGTGCCAGCTCACCACCGGCAGGGGGCTTTAACTATGGCTACACCTTC. The chain has TRBV18 and TRBJ1-2; TRBD1 matches at 8 bases. From germline, CDR1 is KGHSH and CDR2 LQKENI. The CDR3 sequence is 16 residues long. Losses at the gene ends were 0 bases for V and 1 base for J; bases not matched to a gene: 4.

The chain recombines TRBV11-2 with TRBJ2-7, with D maybe TRBD1 (6 bases). CDR1 SGHAT and CDR2 FQNNGV come from the germline V gene. The CDR3 loop spans 17 amino acids. V was cut by 5 bases and J by 4 bases, with 24 bases left in between. CDR3 nucleotides: TGTGCCAGCAGCCTCCAGATGGGGGCCAGAGAATTTTACGAGCAGTACTTC. Translated: CASSLQMGAREFYEQYF.

This clone appeared a single time. V usage is TRBV25-1 and J usage is TRBJ1-2, with D perhaps TRBD1 (5 bases). The V and J ends lost 0 bases and 2 bases respectively, with 7 bases between them. In germline, CDR1 is MGHDK, CDR2 SYGVNS. The CDR3 contains 14 residues. Written as DNA, the CDR3 is TGTGCCAGCAGTGAATATTGGGACAACTATGGCTACACCTTC. Translating it yields CASSEYWDNYGYTF.

The gene calls are TRBV3-1 (or the pseudogene TRBV3-2) and TRBJ1-4; D may be TRBD1 (6 bases). Trimming removed 1 base from V and 4 bases from J, with 10 bases in between. The germline V gene encodes CDR1 LGHDT and CDR2 YNNKEL (reference sequence). This CDR3 contains 15 residues. CDR3 sequence reads: CASSQGPQGNEKLFF. In nucleotides, the CDR3 is TGTGCCAGCAGCCAAGGGCCACAGGGTAATGAAAAACTGTTTTTT.

This clone was seen just once. The chain carries TRBV19 and TRBJ2-6, with D hard to call. CDR1 is LNHDA and CDR2 is SQIVND in the germline V gene (reference sequence). With 6 bases removed from V and 0 bases from J, the gap between germline ends came to 6 bases. The CDR3 totals 14 residues. The CDR3 spells CASSVYSGANVLTF. CDR3 DNA sequence: TGTGCCAGTAGCGTGTACTCTGGGGCCAACGTCCTGACTTTC.